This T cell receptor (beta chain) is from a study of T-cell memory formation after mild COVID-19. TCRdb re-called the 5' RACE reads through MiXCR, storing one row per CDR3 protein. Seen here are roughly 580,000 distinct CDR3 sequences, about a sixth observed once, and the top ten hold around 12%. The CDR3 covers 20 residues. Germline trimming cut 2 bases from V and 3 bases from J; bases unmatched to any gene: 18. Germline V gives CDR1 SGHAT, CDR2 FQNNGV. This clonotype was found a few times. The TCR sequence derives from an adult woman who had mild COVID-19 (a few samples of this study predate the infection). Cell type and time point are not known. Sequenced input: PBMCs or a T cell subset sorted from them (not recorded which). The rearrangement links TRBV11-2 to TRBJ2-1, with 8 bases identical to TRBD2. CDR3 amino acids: CASSLNLEVTRTSRYNEQFF. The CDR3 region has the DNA TGTGCCAGCAGCTTAAATCTGGAGGTTACGAGGACTAGCCGCTACAATGAGCAGTTCTTC.